Shown below are 28 T cell receptor beta chains from a single sample sequenced in a study of blood T cell repertoires in COVID-19. Sequencing used immunoSEQ multiplex PCR; TCRdb keeps in-frame clones, though not all of them. The table has some 190,000 clones, around four fifths seen once. Sample: peripheral blood. The receptors derive from a woman in her 70s with active or convalescent COVID-19.

The genes are TRBV7-9 and TRBJ1-4, with 10 bases that match TRBD1. This CDR3 is built from 14 residues. Trimming took 4 bases from V and 7 from J; bases not matched to a gene: 3. From germline, CDR1 is SEHNR and CDR2 FQNEAQ (reference sequence). DNA of the CDR3: TGTGCCAGCAGCTGGGGACAGGGGATTGAAAAACTGTTTTTT. This encodes CASSWGQGIEKLFF. Combining the CDR3 with reference TRBV7-9 and TRBJ1-4 gives the whole variable domain DTGVSQNPRHKITKRGQNVTFRCDPISEHNRLYWYRQTLGQGPEFLTYFQNEAQLEKSRLLSDRFSAERPKGSFSTLEIQRTEQGDSAMYLCASSWGQGIEKLFFGSGTQLSVL.

V is TRBV19 and J is TRBJ1-2; no reliable D call. Germline CDR1 and CDR2: LNHDA and SQIVND (reference sequence). V was cut by 0 bases and J by 8 bases, with 10 bases left in between. The CDR3 totals 13 residues. This CDR3 reads CASSIEGVAGYTF. The CDR3 DNA follows: TGTGCCAGTAGTATAGAAGGAGTAGCCGGCTACACCTTC. The variable domain in full, with the rest retrieved from reference TRBV19 and TRBJ1-2, is DGGITQSPKYLFRKEGQNVTLSCEQNLNHDAMYWYRQDPGQGLRLIYYSQIVNDFQKGDIAEGYSVSREKKESFPLTVTSAQKNPTAFYLCASSIEGVAGYTFGSGTRLTVV.

This chain connects TRBV19 to TRBJ1-5; TRBD1 matches 8 bases. Trimming at V came to 6 bases and at J to 4 bases, leaving 5 bases not matched to a gene. Germline CDR1 reads LNHDA; CDR2 reads SQIVND (reference sequence). There are 14 residues in the CDR3. DNA for the CDR3: TGTGCCAGTAGCCCACAGGGGGTTAATCAGCCCCAGCATTTT. Protein product: CASSPQGVNQPQHF.

V gene TRBV11-2 combines with J gene TRBJ2-2, with TRBD2 matching over 9 bases. The CDR3 has 17 amino acids. J gave up 0 bases and V 2 bases, and 4 bases lay outside the gene matches. Germline CDR1 reads SGHAT; CDR2 reads FQNNGV. CDR3 bases: TGTGCCAGCAGCTTACTAGCGGGGATAGCGAACACCGGGGAGCTGTTTTTT. Its protein product is CASSLLAGIANTGELFF.

The chain has TRBV7-8 and TRBJ2-7; D may be TRBD1 (6 bases). Trimming took off 5 bases at V and 5 bases at J, with 16 bases between the two ends. This CDR3 is 14 amino acids long. Germline CDR1 and CDR2: SGHVS and FQNEAQ. As DNA, the CDR3 is TGTGCCAGCAGCCCAGGGGTCCACTCGGACGAGCAGTACTTC. Its protein is CASSPGVHSDEQYF.

The chain employs TRBV11-2 and TRBJ1-2, with D unresolved. CDR1 and CDR2 from the germline V gene are SGHAT and FQNNGV. Deletions cut 3 bases from V and 3 bases from J, with 11 bases between. CDR3 length equals 14 residues. The CDR3 sequence: CASSLGPKDYGYTF. As DNA, the CDR3 is TGTGCCAGCAGCTTGGGCCCCAAGGACTATGGCTACACCTTC. The entire variable domain, with the rest obtained from reference TRBV11-2 and TRBJ1-2, is as follows: EAGVAQSPRYKIIEKRQSVAFWCNPISGHATLYWYQQILGQGPKLLIQFQNNGVVDDSQLPKDRFSAERLKGVDSTLKIQPAKLEDSAVYLCASSLGPKDYGYTFGSGTRLTVV.

The chain combines TRBV2 with TRBJ1-5; D may be TRBD1 (5 bases). Germline-derived CDR1 and CDR2 are SNHLY and FYNNEI. Trimming pared 8 bases from V and 8 bases from J, leaving 16 bases between. The CDR3 loop spans 13 amino acids. The CDR3 sequence: CASGGTPQEPQHF. The CDR3 DNA is TGTGCCAGCGGCGGGACTCCCCAGGAGCCCCAGCATTTT.

The J gene is TRBJ1-1, the V gene TRBV7-9; the match to TRBD1 covers 8 bases. V lost 5 bases and J lost 3; bases outside the gene matches: 5. Germline-derived CDR1 and CDR2 are SEHNR and FQNEAQ (reference sequence). The CDR3 length is 14 residues. The CDR3 is CASSRDRGDTEAFF. For the CDR3, the DNA is TGTGCCAGCAGCCGCGACAGGGGTGACACTGAAGCTTTCTTT.

The genes are TRBV21-1 and TRBJ1-5. TRBV21-1 is a listed pseudogene. The CDR3 contains 16 residues. CDR3: CASSSKEGSRNQPQHF. The CDR3 nucleotides read TGTGCCAGCAGCTCGAAAGAAGGGAGTCGCAATCAGCCCCAGCATTTT.

The chain employs TRBV7-9 and TRBJ2-3; a weak D match, TRBD2 (6 bases). Germline V lookup: CDR1 SEHNR, CDR2 FQNEAQ (reference sequence). The length of the CDR3 is 16 residues. The ends were cut back, 3 bases at V and 0 bases at J, with 13 bases in the middle. CDR3 nucleotides: TGTGCCAGCAGCTTTGGGGGGAGTCCTAGCACAGATACGCAGTATTTT. Translation: CASSFGGSPSTDTQYF. Based on the CDR3 plus reference TRBV7-9 and TRBJ2-3, the full variable domain is DTGVSQNPRHKITKRGQNVTFRCDPISEHNRLYWYRQTLGQGPEFLTYFQNEAQLEKSRLLSDRFSAERPKGSFSTLEIQRTEQGDSAMYLCASSFGGSPSTDTQYFGPGTRLTVL.

This clone has just a few counts. V and J are TRBV7-3 and TRBJ2-3; D may be TRBD1 (5 bases). The V gene's germline CDR1 is SGHTA and CDR2 FQGTGA. The CDR3 is 15 amino acids. Trimming stripped 4 bases from V and 0 bases from J, with 11 bases between. This chain's CDR3 is CASSSTTVSTDTQYF. DNA for the CDR3: TGTGCCAGCAGCTCTACGACAGTTAGCACAGATACGCAGTATTTT.

V usage is TRBV5-1 and J usage is TRBJ2-5; weak D call: TRBD2 (5 bases). Germline-derived CDR1 and CDR2 are SGHRS and YFSETQ. This CDR3 comprises 16 residues. Trimming cost V 3 bases and J 1 base, with 16 bases left between them. The CDR3 sequence is CASSWRSVASQETQYF. The CDR3 region has the DNA TGCGCCAGCAGCTGGAGGAGTGTGGCCTCCCAAGAGACCCAGTACTTC. Supplemented by reference TRBV5-1 and TRBJ2-5, the full variable domain reads KAGVTQTPRYLIKTRGQQVTLSCSPISGHRSVSWYQQTPGQGLQFLFEYFSETQRNKGNFPGRFSGRQFSNSRSEMNVSTLELGDSALYLCASSWRSVASQETQYFGPGTRLLVL.

CDR3 bases: TGTGCCAGCAGTCCGGGACAAGTTCCAATCGGTGAGCAGTTCTTC. This gives the protein CASSPGQVPIGEQFF. This chain links TRBV6-6 with TRBJ2-1, with D possibly TRBD1 on 6 matching bases. This CDR3 spans 15 amino acids. The germline CDR1 and CDR2 sequences are MNHNY and SVGAGI (reference sequence). Trimming took off 5 bases at V and 9 bases at J, with 20 bases between the two ends.

This chain links TRBV28 with TRBJ2-5; no clear D gene. This CDR3 is built from 11 residues. Between the trimmed V and J ends, which lost 6 bases and 8 bases, there was a span of 10 bases. Per the germline V gene, CDR1 is MDHEN and CDR2 is SYDVKM. The CDR3 protein is CASSSRYTQYF. CDR3 bases: TGTGCCAGCAGCTCTCGGTACACCCAGTACTTC. Complete variable domain (other parts from reference TRBV28 and TRBJ2-5): DVKVTQSSRYLVKRTGEKVFLECVQDMDHENMFWYRQDPGLGLRLIYFSYDVKMKEKGDIPEGYSVSREKKERFSLILESASTNQTSMYLCASSSRYTQYFGPGTRLLVL.

The chain couples TRBV18 to TRBJ1-3, with TRBD1 identical over 7 bases. The V gene's germline CDR1 is KGHSH and CDR2 LQKENI. V lost 1 base to trimming and J lost 0 bases; unmatched junction nucleotides: 3. This CDR3 is 16 amino acids long. The DNA of the CDR3 is TGTGCCAGCTCACCACGGACAGGCCCCTCTGGAAACACCATATATTTT. This encodes CASSPRTGPSGNTIYF.

V usage is TRBV19 and J usage is TRBJ2-7; possible D gene TRBD2, 5 bases. Trimming left V 10 bases short and J 7 bases short, with 17 bases between. CDR1 and CDR2 (germline): LNHDA, SQIVND (reference sequence). The CDR3 runs to 12 residues. CDR3 in amino acids: CAIDEGAGEQYF. The CDR3 DNA sequence: TGTGCCATCGACGAGGGAGCCGGGGAGCAGTACTTC.

V is TRBV5-6 and J is TRBJ2-2; D ambiguous. CDR1 is SGHDT and CDR2 is YYEEEE in the germline V gene. CDR3 length: 13 amino acids. V lost 3 bases and J 2 bases, leaving 5 bases between the germline ends. As DNA, the CDR3 is TGTGCCAGCAGCTATTTAAACACCGGGGAGCTGTTTTTT. It translates to CASSYLNTGELFF.

This chain connects TRBV18 to TRBJ1-1; D ambiguous. The CDR3 is 14 residues long. Trimming removed 5 bases at V and 5 bases at J, with 15 bases between. CDR1 is KGHSH and CDR2 is LQKENI in the germline V gene. The CDR3 DNA reads as TGTGCCAGCTCAGCTCGAGGGAAGGAAACTGAAGCTTTCTTT. Protein product: CASSARGKETEAFF.

The chain joins TRBV15 to TRBJ1-2; possibly TRBD1 for D (5 bases). The CDR3 runs to 13 residues. Between the trimmed V and J ends, which lost 5 bases and 7 bases, there was a span of 14 bases. Germline CDR1 is LNHNV and CDR2 is YYDKDF (reference sequence). CDR3 nucleotides: TGTGCCACCAGCCGGGCAGGGCTGGGTGGCTACACCTTC. Protein: CATSRAGLGGYTF.

This rearrangement joins TRBV10-3 to TRBJ2-2, with 7 bases lining up with TRBD1. Trimming at V came to 8 bases and at J to 4 bases, leaving 7 bases not matched to a gene. Looked up from germline, CDR1 is ENHRY and CDR2 is SYGVKD. This CDR3 spans 14 amino acids. The CDR3 spells CAIAEQGSTGELFF. CDR3 DNA sequence: TGTGCCATCGCAGAACAGGGGAGCACCGGGGAGCTGTTTTTT.

This clone showed up just a few times. The J gene is TRBJ2-3, the V gene TRBV18, with 10 positions matching TRBD2. This CDR3 is built from 17 residues. Losses at the gene ends were 0 bases for V and 5 bases for J; bases not matched to a gene: 8. The germline CDR1 and CDR2 sequences are KGHSH and LQKENI. The DNA of the CDR3 is TGTGCCAGCTCACCACCGGGAGCAGCGGGAGGGCTAGATACGCAGTATTTT. This codes for CASSPPGAAGGLDTQYF.

This clone was seen only once. As DNA, the CDR3 is TGTGCCAGCAGTGAAAGCTTTTACAGGGGCAATGAGCAGTTCTTC. This encodes CASSESFYRGNEQFF. The chain employs TRBV6-1 and TRBJ2-1; 7 positions match TRBD1. Germline trimming cut 2 bases from V and 6 bases from J; bases unmatched to any gene: 7. Germline-derived CDR1 and CDR2 are MNHNS and SASEGT. CDR3 length equals 15 residues.

The chain combines TRBV5-1 with TRBJ1-1; the D is unclear. CDR1 is SGHRS and CDR2 is YFSETQ in the germline V gene. The CDR3 contains 16 residues. V dropped 2 bases and J dropped 1 base, with 15 bases sitting between them. CDR3: CASSLAQIHKNTEAFF. CDR3 nucleotides: TGCGCCAGCAGCTTAGCACAGATACATAAGAACACTGAAGCTTTCTTT.

The V and J genes are TRBV19 and TRBJ2-3, with D tentatively TRBD1 (6 bases). The length of the CDR3 is 14 residues. The V end lost 6 bases, the J end lost 1 base, and 11 bases lay between the germline ends. Per germline, CDR1 LNHDA and CDR2 SQIVND (reference sequence). CDR3 protein: CASRARTGTDTQYF. CDR3 sequence (DNA): TGTGCCAGTAGAGCTCGGACAGGCACAGATACGCAGTATTTT.

The chain recombines TRBV18 with TRBJ1-2, with TRBD1 matching over 12 bases. Germline CDR1 KGHSH, CDR2 LQKENI. The CDR3 runs to 15 residues. V lost 3 bases and J lost 6; bases outside the gene matches: 5. The CDR3 bases are TGTGCCAGCTCACCGGGACAGGGGGCAAGAGATGGCTACACCTTC. The encoded protein is CASSPGQGARDGYTF.

This clone was seen a few times. The chain uses TRBV15 and TRBJ2-7; tentatively, D is TRBD2 (6 bases). Germline assignment: CDR1 LNHNV and CDR2 YYDKDF (reference sequence). Trimming took 1 base from V and 6 from J, leaving 16 bases between them. This CDR3 has 15 residues. The CDR3: CATSRGGGTTGEQYF. CDR3 coding DNA: TGTGCCACCAGCAGAGGGGGCGGGACCACGGGCGAGCAGTACTTC.

In its sample, this clone was seen once. The rearrangement links TRBV21-1 to TRBJ2-7; no check of the table's D call, TRBD2, against the DNA was made. TRBV21-1 is annotated as a pseudogene. The CDR3 has 19 residues. The CDR3 reads CASSKAKLAGGLLSYEQYF. The DNA of the CDR3 is TGTGCCAGCAGCAAAGCGAAGCTAGCGGGAGGACTCCTTTCCTACGAGCAGTACTTC.

The chain has TRBV11-2 and TRBJ2-7; no clear D gene. In germline, CDR1 is SGHAT, CDR2 FQNNGV. CDR3 length equals 11 residues. V dropped 4 bases and J dropped 4 bases, with 5 bases sitting between them. The CDR3 sequence is CASSSVYEQYF. The CDR3 DNA sequence: TGTGCCAGCAGCTCCGTGTACGAGCAGTACTTC.